Listed here are 22 T cell receptor beta chains from one sample, sequenced in a study of T-cell reconstitution after alpha-beta-depleted transplantation in children. Using unique molecular identifiers, the investigators prepared the TCRbeta library. MiXCR was run by TCRdb on the PCR reads, yielding one entry per CDR3 protein. Of 420,000 or so distinct CDR3 sequences in the sample, roughly a tenth were seen once. Source: PBMCs from the stem cell graft donor, taken from the stem cell graft. These receptors were collected from a human donor who donated a stem cell graft to a child with acute myeloid leukemia.

This chain joins TRBV5-1 and TRBJ1-4; 7 bases agree with TRBD1. The germline CDR1 and CDR2 sequences are SGHRS and YFSETQ. V lost 4 bases, J lost 0 bases, and 6 bases stayed unmatched. There are 16 residues in the CDR3. CDR3 nucleotides: TGCGCCAGCAGCATTAGACAGGGAGCAACTAATGAAAAACTGTTTTTT. Protein sequence: CASSIRQGATNEKLFF.

The V call is TRBV29-1, the J call TRBJ2-1; a weak D match, TRBD2 (5 bases). CDR3 length: 14 residues. The V gene lost 5 bases and the J gene lost 7 bases, with 18 bases spanning the gap. In germline, CDR1 is SQVTM, CDR2 ANQGSEA. In nucleotides, the CDR3 is TGCAGCGTTAGGCGTAGTCATACGGGGAATGAGCAGTTCTTC. Amino acid sequence: CSVRRSHTGNEQFF.

The gene calls are TRBV6-5 and TRBJ2-5; 9 positions match TRBD2. Germline-derived CDR1 and CDR2 are MNHEY and SVGAGI. V gave up 0 bases and J gave up 5 bases; unmatched junction bases: 13. CDR3 size: 18 residues. The CDR3 is CASSYSSLAGTVGETQYF. CDR3 nucleotide sequence: TGTGCCAGCAGTTACTCGTCTCTAGCGGGGACGGTAGGGGAGACCCAGTACTTC.

This clonotype occurred many times. V is TRBV29-1 and J is TRBJ2-3, with D possibly being TRBD2 (6 bases). Trimming stripped 6 bases from V and 2 bases from J, with 27 bases between. CDR1 is SQVTM, CDR2 ANQGSEA, per germline. The CDR3 contains 18 residues. The CDR3 loop reads CSVDTPAELADITDTQYF. The CDR3 DNA follows: TGCAGCGTCGATACCCCGGCGGAGTTAGCGGATATCACAGATACGCAGTATTTT.

In its sample, this clonotype was seen a few times. The rearrangement joins TRBV12-3 or TRBV12-4 to TRBJ2-4, with D tentatively TRBD2 (6 bases). The CDR3 extends over 13 amino acids. Trimming pared 5 bases from V and 7 bases from J, leaving 12 bases between. This chain's CDR3 is CASSEPGGNIQYF. CDR3 sequence (DNA): TGTGCCAGCAGTGAACCCGGAGGGAACATTCAGTACTTC.

The CDR3 DNA is TGTGCCATCACGACAGGGGTCGACACCGGGGAGCTGTTTTTT. This translates into CAITTGVDTGELFF. The V and J genes are TRBV10-3 and TRBJ2-2, with 8 bases aligning to TRBD1. The V gene's germline CDR1 is ENHRY and CDR2 SYGVKD. The V gene end was trimmed by 7 bases and the J gene end by 3 bases; junction bases not matched to a gene: 4. The CDR3 covers 14 residues.

This clonotype was seen repeatedly, ten times or more. The V and J genes are TRBV9 and TRBJ2-6; D is uncertain. Germline values: CDR1 SGDLS, CDR2 YYNGEE. CDR3 size: 15 residues. Trimming removed 0 bases from V and 1 base from J, with 5 bases in between. The CDR3 nucleotides read TGTGCCAGCAGCGTAGAATCTTCTGGGGCCAACGTCCTGACTTTC. Translated: CASSVESSGANVLTF.

Many counts were recorded for this clonotype. The chain links TRBV20-1 to TRBJ2-1; D possibly corresponds to TRBD2 (5 bases). This CDR3 comprises 14 residues. V gave up 5 bases and J gave up 12 bases, with 23 bases separating them. Germline CDR1 is DFQATT and CDR2 is SNEGSKA (reference sequence). The CDR3 here is CSAPPRLQAAVQFF. The DNA for the CDR3 is TGCAGTGCTCCGCCTCGACTTCAAGCGGCTGTGCAGTTCTTC.

In this sample, this clonotype turned up a few times. The chain recombines TRBV14 with TRBJ2-5; D ambiguous. This CDR3 has 12 amino acids. Per the germline V gene, CDR1 is SGHDN and CDR2 is FVKESK. Trimming removed 1 base from V and 5 bases from J, with 5 bases in between. The CDR3 reads CASSQVPETQYF. The CDR3 nucleotides are TGTGCCAGCAGCCAAGTACCCGAGACCCAGTACTTC.

In its sample, this clonotype was seen a few times. The rearrangement links TRBV7-2 to TRBJ2-7; weak D call: TRBD1 (7 bases). Trimming took off 1 base at V and 3 bases at J, with 16 bases between the two ends. Germline values: CDR1 SGHTA, CDR2 FQGNSA. This CDR3 has 16 residues. The DNA of the CDR3 is TGTGCCAGCAGCTTAGTTGGAGGCAGGGGGGACTACGAGCAGTACTTC. Its translation: CASSLVGGRGDYEQYF.

V usage is TRBV2 and J usage is TRBJ2-2, with 9 positions matching TRBD1. CDR3 length equals 16 residues. V lost 9 bases to trimming and J lost 3 bases; unmatched junction nucleotides: 11. CDR1 is SNHLY, CDR2 FYNNEI, per germline. Written as DNA, the CDR3 is TGTGCCAGGAGCGACAGGGGGTCGTCTTACACCGGGGAGCTGTTTTTT. Protein sequence: CARSDRGSSYTGELFF.

V and J are TRBV29-1 and TRBJ2-3; TRBD1 matches 7 bases. There are 16 residues in the CDR3. After removal of 4 bases from V and 2 bases from J, the junction contained 12 bases not matched to a gene. Germline values: CDR1 SQVTM, CDR2 ANQGSEA. The CDR3 DNA sequence: TGCAGCGTTGGGGGTTCCGGGACAGCTTCCACAGATACGCAGTATTTT. This sequence encodes CSVGGSGTASTDTQYF.

There are a few counts of this clonotype. The rearrangement joins TRBV5-1 to TRBJ2-7; TRBD2 agrees at 13 bases. The CDR3 loop spans 17 amino acids. Trimming took 4 bases from V and 2 from J; bases not matched to a gene: 9. Germline V lookup: CDR1 SGHRS, CDR2 YFSETQ. The CDR3 region is CASSAGLAGEIPYEQYF. In DNA, the CDR3 is TGCGCCAGCAGCGCCGGACTAGCGGGAGAAATCCCCTACGAGCAGTACTTC.

This clonotype was counted only a few times. The V call is TRBV7-8, the J call TRBJ2-7, with 7 positions matching TRBD2. Germline assignment: CDR1 SGHVS and CDR2 FQNEAQ. The CDR3 spans 15 residues. Germline trimming cut 5 bases from V and 9 bases from J; bases unmatched to any gene: 16. In DNA form, the CDR3 reads TGTGCCAGCAGCCCGGATGTGCGGGAGCGTGGAGGGCAGTACTTC. Translated, it gives CASSPDVRERGGQYF.

Comment on this clonotype: This may be a read error, as it is one base from a much larger clone. The chain employs TRBV27 and TRBJ2-7; the D gene is possibly TRBD2 (5 bases). CDR1 and CDR2 from the germline V gene are MNHEY and SMNVEV (reference sequence). The CDR3 covers 14 residues. Here the CDR3 reads CAGSPLMVGGEQYF. Written as DNA, the CDR3 is TGTGCCGGCAGTCCGCTGATGGTCGGCGGGGAGCAGTACTTC.

This sequence joins TRBV7-3 and TRBJ2-1; TRBD2 agrees at 9 bases. The CDR3 sequence is 14 residues long. V was clipped by 5 bases and J by 7 bases; unmatched bases: 6. Germline V gene lookup returns CDR1 SGHTA and CDR2 FQGTGA. The CDR3 sequence is CASSVTSGANEQFF. DNA for the CDR3: TGTGCCAGCAGCGTGACTAGCGGAGCTAATGAGCAGTTCTTC.

This clonotype appeared a few times. The chain carries TRBV5-1 and TRBJ2-4; weak D call: TRBD2 (6 bases). This CDR3 comprises 14 residues. Germline V CDR1 and CDR2: SGHRS, YFSETQ. V lost 7 bases, J lost 7 bases, and 18 bases lay in between. The CDR3 coding sequence is TGCGCCAGCCGCCTAGGAGGGTCCGACAACATTCAGTACTTC. Its translation is CASRLGGSDNIQYF.

Only a few counts were recorded for this clonotype. The CDR3 sequence: CASSPPGSGGAKNIQYF. CDR3 sequence (DNA): TGTGCCAGCAGTCCCCCCGGGTCCGGAGGGGCCAAAAACATTCAGTACTTC. V is TRBV6-1 and J is TRBJ2-4, with D perhaps TRBD2 (6 bases). Germline V gene lookup returns CDR1 MNHNS and CDR2 SASEGT. Trimming shortened V by 5 bases and J by 1 base, and 18 bases separated the two germline ends. The CDR3 contains 17 residues.

V is TRBV7-9 and J is TRBJ1-2; TRBD1 matches 8 bases. Germline V gene sequence: CDR1 SEHNR, CDR2 FQNEAQ (reference sequence). The V gene end was trimmed by 7 bases and the J gene end by 4 bases; junction bases not matched to a gene: 8. The CDR3 loop spans 14 amino acids. The CDR3 sequence: CASTIRGLVYGYTF. DNA of the CDR3: TGTGCCAGCACCATCAGGGGGCTCGTCTATGGCTACACCTTC.

The sample holds a few counts of this clonotype. V is TRBV5-4 and J is TRBJ2-2, with a possible D match to TRBD1 (6 bases). The CDR3 covers 17 residues. Germline CDR1 and CDR2: SGHNT and YYREEE (reference sequence). Trimming stripped 2 bases from V and 4 bases from J, with 18 bases between. The DNA of the CDR3 is TGTGCCAGCAGCTTCCCCCGGCAGGGGACGGGCACCGGGGAGCTGTTTTTT. It encodes CASSFPRQGTGTGELFF.

V and J are TRBV12-3 or TRBV12-4 and TRBJ2-2; D is perhaps TRBD1 or TRBD2 (5 bases each). With 3 bases removed from V and 5 bases from J, the gap between germline ends came to 13 bases. The CDR3 extends over 15 amino acids. The CDR3 DNA is TGTGCCAGCAGTTTTGGGGGAGTGGGAACCGGGGAGCTGTTTTTT. Protein: CASSFGGVGTGELFF.

This clonotype was recorded a few times. The chain couples TRBV6-2 or TRBV6-3 to TRBJ2-7, with a weak D call TRBD1 (7 bases). Between the trimmed V and J ends, which lost 5 bases and 3 bases, there was a span of 17 bases. The germline gives CDR1 MNHEY, CDR2 SVGEGT. CDR3 length: 15 residues. CDR3 amino acids: CASSPQGGHLYEQYF. CDR3 in DNA: TGTGCCAGCAGTCCCCAGGGGGGACACCTCTACGAGCAGTACTTC.